The clone carrying this TCR beta chain has a single count. Its target is unknown. The data originate from a study of vaccination effects on CD4 cells after COVID-19. Sequencing in the ViraFEST assay came after antigen-specific CD4+ T cells had been expanded with viral peptide pools, which were used to stimulate PBMC. It was after around eleven days of culture that CD4+ T cells were isolated. Participants received two doses of either the BNT162b2 or mRNA-1273 vaccine. Here immunoSEQ multiplex PCR was the method, and the copy in TCRdb shows in-frame clones only, minus some. This sample has 55,000 to 70,000 clones; roughly three quarters occur once, and the top ten carry around 0.95%. The V end was cut by 4 bases, the J end by 8 bases, with 14 bases between. CDR1 MNHEY and CDR2 SVGAGI come from the germline V gene. The CDR3 covers 13 residues.

The V gene is TRBV6-5, the J gene TRBJ1-2; tentatively, D is TRBD1 (5 bases). This sample comprised CD4+ T cells from PBMCs cultured with HCoV-OC43 spike peptides, obtained after COVID-19 vaccination. Documented subset: HCoV-OC43 spike overlapping peptide pool stimulation. The sequence was collected from a human donor who received a COVID-19 vaccine. This CDR3 reads CASSSSGLHGYTF. The CDR3 DNA sequence: TGTGCCAGCAGTTCTTCAGGGCTTCACGGCTACACCTTC.